The 5 T cell receptor beta chains below all came from one sample that was sequenced in a study of post-analysis software for immune sequencing data. Broader study findings: The five TRBV segments detected at higher frequency in patients than in controls included TRBV5-6, TRBV5-1 and TRBV20-1.

The authors incorporated unique molecular identifiers into the TCR beta cDNA libraries. TCRdb redid the calling of the PCR reads with MiXCR, one entry per CDR3 protein. This sample yields approximately 570,000 distinct CDR3 sequences, of which around 47% are seen a single time; more than 1.5% belongs to the top ten. These receptors' antigens are unknown. The sample was blood. Source of these receptors: a girl under 18 with multiple sclerosis.

The rearrangement links TRBV5-6 to TRBJ2-7, with D possibly being TRBD1 (6 bases). The DNA end favors TRBJ2-5, so the J call may be wrong. This CDR3 spans 14 amino acids. Germline V gene data show CDR1 as SGHDT and CDR2 as YYEEEE. CDR3 region: CASSLRGTLATQYF. CDR3 DNA sequence: TGTGCCAGCAGCTTAAGGGGGACGTTAGCGACCCAGTACTTC.

The genes are TRBV20-1 and TRBJ1-3, with D uncertain. Per the germline V gene, CDR1 is DFQATT and CDR2 is SNEGSKA (reference sequence). Trimming took 2 bases from V and 6 from J, leaving 5 bases between them. The CDR3 extends over 11 amino acids. The CDR3 here is CSARFLNTIYF. The CDR3 region has the DNA TGCAGTGCTAGATTCTTAAACACCATATATTTT.

The rearrangement uses TRBV29-1 and TRBJ2-3; D may be TRBD2 (5 bases). From germline, CDR1 is SQVTM and CDR2 ANQGSEA. This CDR3 has 12 residues. DNA for the CDR3: TGCCCTCGCCGCCTAGCTCCAGATACGCAGTATTTT. Translated, it gives CPRRLAPDTQYF.

The CDR3 reads CASSVAFRGGRQHNEQFF. CDR3 bases: TGTGCCAGCAGCGTAGCTTTCCGGGGGGGACGGCAGCACAATGAGCAGTTCTTC. The V and J genes are TRBV9 and TRBJ2-1; 8 bases align to TRBD2. Germline-derived CDR1 and CDR2 are SGDLS and YYNGEE. This CDR3 contains 18 residues. V lost 0 bases and J lost 5; bases outside the gene matches: 13.

This sequence joins TRBV13 and TRBJ2-1, with 12 bases identical to TRBD2. With 0 bases clipped from V and 9 bases from J, the junction kept 3 bases outside the gene matches. Germline V gene data show CDR1 as PRHDT and CDR2 as FYEKMQ (reference sequence). The length of the CDR3 is 15 residues. The CDR3 coding sequence is TGTGCCAGCAGCTTAGGGACTAGCGGGAGAACTGAGCAGTTCTTC. Translation gives CASSLGTSGRTEQFF.